This T cell receptor beta chain was observed in a study of T cells after yellow fever vaccination. The study's findings and limits: Abundant clonotypes from the bulk population could contaminate FACS-sorted repertoires.

TCR cDNA, made by 5'RACE template switching, carried an added universal primer site and UMIs. TCRdb fed the 5' RACE reads into MiXCR, producing one record per CDR3 protein. This sample has roughly 62,000 distinct CDR3 sequences, with roughly 7.4% found just once. The CDR3 is 16 amino acids. The V gene lost 4 bases and the J gene lost 0 bases, with 15 bases spanning the gap. Germline V gene sequence: CDR1 ENHRY, CDR2 SYGVKD. This clonotype came up a few times. Its antigen is still unknown. The sequencing here drew on CD8+ T cells sorted from PBMCs, taken on the day of the first yellow fever vaccination. This clonotype was obtained from a man aged 18-30 years who received the YFV17D yellow fever vaccine. The chain couples TRBV10-3 to TRBJ1-1; weak D call: TRBD1 (5 bases). For the CDR3, the DNA is TGTGCCATCAGTGGAGGTCTCGGCAGGGTGAACACTGAAGCTTTCTTT. It is translated as CAISGGLGRVNTEAFF.